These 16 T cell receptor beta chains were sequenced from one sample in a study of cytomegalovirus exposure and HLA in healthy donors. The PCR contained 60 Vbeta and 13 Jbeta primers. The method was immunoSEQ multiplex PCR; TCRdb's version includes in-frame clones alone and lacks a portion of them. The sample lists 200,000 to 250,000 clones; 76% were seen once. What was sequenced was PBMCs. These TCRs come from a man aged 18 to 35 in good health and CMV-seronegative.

The CDR3, as DNA: TGCGCCAGCAGCTTGGCGGGACTACTCCAAGAGACCCAGTACTTC. It translates to CASSLAGLLQETQYF. The chain is built from TRBV5-1 and TRBJ2-5; 7 bases are shared with TRBD2. Germline V gene lookup returns CDR1 SGHRS and CDR2 YFSETQ. This CDR3 comprises 15 residues. Germline trimming cut 0 bases from V and 1 base from J; bases unmatched to any gene: 3. The variable domain in full, completed from reference TRBV5-1 and TRBJ2-5, reads KAGVTQTPRYLIKTRGQQVTLSCSPISGHRSVSWYQQTPGQGLQFLFEYFSETQRNKGNFPGRFSGRQFSNSRSEMNVSTLELGDSALYLCASSLAGLLQETQYFGPGTRLLVL.

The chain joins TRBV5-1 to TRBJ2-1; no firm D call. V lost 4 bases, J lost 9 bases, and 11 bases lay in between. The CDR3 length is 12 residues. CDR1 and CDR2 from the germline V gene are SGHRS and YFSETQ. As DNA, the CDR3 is TGCGCCAGCAGCCAATTCGCGGTTGAGCAGTTCTTC. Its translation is CASSQFAVEQFF.

CDR3 sequence reads: CASSESPAWWTGLGNTIYF. DNA of the CDR3: TGTGCCAGCAGTGAAAGCCCCGCTTGGTGGACAGGGTTAGGAAACACCATATATTTT. The chain has TRBV6-1 and TRBJ1-3; 8 positions agree with TRBD1. The CDR3 is made up of 19 amino acids. Germline V gives CDR1 MNHNS, CDR2 SASEGT. V lost 2 bases and J lost 4; bases outside the gene matches: 16.

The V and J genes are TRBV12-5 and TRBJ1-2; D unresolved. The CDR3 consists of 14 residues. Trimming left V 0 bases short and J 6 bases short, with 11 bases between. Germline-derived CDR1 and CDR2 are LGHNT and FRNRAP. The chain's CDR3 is CASGLVPQSDGYTF. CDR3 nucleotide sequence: TGTGCTAGTGGTTTGGTACCCCAGTCCGATGGCTACACCTTC.

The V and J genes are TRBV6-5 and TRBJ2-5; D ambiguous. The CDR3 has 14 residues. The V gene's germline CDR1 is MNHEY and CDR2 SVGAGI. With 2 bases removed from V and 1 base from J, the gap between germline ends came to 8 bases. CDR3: CASSYPRFQETQYF. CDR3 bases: TGTGCCAGCAGTTACCCGCGGTTCCAAGAGACCCAGTACTTC.

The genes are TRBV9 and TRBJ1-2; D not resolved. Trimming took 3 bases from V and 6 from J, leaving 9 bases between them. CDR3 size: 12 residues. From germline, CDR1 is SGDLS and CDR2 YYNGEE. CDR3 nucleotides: TGTGCCAGCAGCGGCGGTACTAATGGCTACACCTTC. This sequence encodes CASSGGTNGYTF.

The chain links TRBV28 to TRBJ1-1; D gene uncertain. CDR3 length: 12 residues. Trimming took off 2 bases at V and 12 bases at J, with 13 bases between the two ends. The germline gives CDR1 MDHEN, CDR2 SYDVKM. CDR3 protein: CASSLGPVLPFF. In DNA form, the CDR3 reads TGTGCCAGCAGTTTAGGCCCCGTTCTTCCTTTCTTT. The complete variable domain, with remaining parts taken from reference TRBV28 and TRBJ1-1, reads DVKVTQSSRYLVKRTGEKVFLECVQDMDHENMFWYRQDPGLGLRLIYFSYDVKMKEKGDIPEGYSVSREKKERFSLILESASTNQTSMYLCASSLGPVLPFFGQGTRLTVV.

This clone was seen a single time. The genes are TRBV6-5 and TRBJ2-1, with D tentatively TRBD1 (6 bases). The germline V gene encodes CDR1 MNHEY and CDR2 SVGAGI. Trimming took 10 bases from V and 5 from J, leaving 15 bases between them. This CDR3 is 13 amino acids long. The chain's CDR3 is CATSLDRNNEQFF. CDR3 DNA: TGTGCCACTTCATTAGACAGGAACAATGAGCAGTTCTTC.

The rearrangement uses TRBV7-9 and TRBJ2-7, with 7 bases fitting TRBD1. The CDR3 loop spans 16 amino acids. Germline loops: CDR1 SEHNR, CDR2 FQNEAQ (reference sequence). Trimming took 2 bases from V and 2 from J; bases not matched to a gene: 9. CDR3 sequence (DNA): TGTGCCAGCAGCTTAACCAGACAGGGTGGGCCCTACGAGCAGTACTTC. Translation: CASSLTRQGGPYEQYF.

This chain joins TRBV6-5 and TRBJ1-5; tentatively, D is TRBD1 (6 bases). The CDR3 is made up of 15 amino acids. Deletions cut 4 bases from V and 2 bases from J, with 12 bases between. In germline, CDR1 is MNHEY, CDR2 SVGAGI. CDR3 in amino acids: CASSSNREGNQPQHF. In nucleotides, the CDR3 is TGTGCCAGCAGTTCCAACAGGGAAGGCAATCAGCCCCAGCATTTT.

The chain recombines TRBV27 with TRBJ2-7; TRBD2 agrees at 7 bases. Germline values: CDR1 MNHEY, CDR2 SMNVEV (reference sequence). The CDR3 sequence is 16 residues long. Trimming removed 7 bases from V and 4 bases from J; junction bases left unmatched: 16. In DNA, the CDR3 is TGTGCCAGCATCCCCGCCGTGGGGGAGGGCCATTACGAGCAGTACTTC. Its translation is CASIPAVGEGHYEQYF.

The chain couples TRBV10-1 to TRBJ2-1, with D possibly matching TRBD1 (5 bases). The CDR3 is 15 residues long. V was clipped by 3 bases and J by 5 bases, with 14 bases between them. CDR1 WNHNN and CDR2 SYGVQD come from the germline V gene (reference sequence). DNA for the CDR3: TGCGCCAGCAGTGACTTCCAGGGATTCCACAATGAGCAGTTCTTC. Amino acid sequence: CASSDFQGFHNEQFF.

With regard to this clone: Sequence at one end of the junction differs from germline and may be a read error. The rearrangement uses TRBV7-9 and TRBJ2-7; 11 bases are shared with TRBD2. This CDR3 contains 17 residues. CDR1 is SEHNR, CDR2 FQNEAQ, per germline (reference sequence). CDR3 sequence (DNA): TGTTCCAGCAGCCCCGGGGGTAGCGGGAGGGCCTACTACGAGCAGTACTTC. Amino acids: CSSSPGGSGRAYYEQYF.

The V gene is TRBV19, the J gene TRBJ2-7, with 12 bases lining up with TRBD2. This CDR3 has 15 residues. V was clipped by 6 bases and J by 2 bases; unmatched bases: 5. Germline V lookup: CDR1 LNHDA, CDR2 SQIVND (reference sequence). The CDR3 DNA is TGTGCCAGTAGGCGGACTAGCGGGGATACCTACGAGCAGTACTTC. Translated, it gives CASRRTSGDTYEQYF.

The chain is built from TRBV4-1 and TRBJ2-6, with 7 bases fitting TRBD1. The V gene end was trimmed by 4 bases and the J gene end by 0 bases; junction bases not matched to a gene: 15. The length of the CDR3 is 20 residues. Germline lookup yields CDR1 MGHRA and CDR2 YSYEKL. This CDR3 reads CASSPGPGQSFLSGANVLTF. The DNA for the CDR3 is TGCGCCAGCAGCCCCGGACCGGGACAGAGTTTTCTCTCTGGGGCCAACGTCCTGACTTTC.

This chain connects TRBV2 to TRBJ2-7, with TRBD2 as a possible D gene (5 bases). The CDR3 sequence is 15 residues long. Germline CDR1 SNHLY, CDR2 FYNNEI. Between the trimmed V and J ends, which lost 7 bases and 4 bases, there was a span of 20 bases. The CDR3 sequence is CASNDNVGGGYEQYF. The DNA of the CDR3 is TGTGCCAGCAATGACAACGTAGGAGGAGGATACGAGCAGTACTTC.